The 15 T cell receptor beta chains reported below all come from one sample, sequenced in a study of shared clonotypes between healthy human individuals (dated by TCRdb to the early 2020s). The library relied on the immunoSEQ multiplex PCR assay. TCRdb took over this immuneACCESS table, retaining in-frame rearrangements with V and J assigned. Such tables are incomplete; in checked studies, under half of the missing clones stem from an unresolved V gene, and the remainder is unexplained. The sample table shows under 600,000 clones, and around three quarters are seen once. The leading ten clones occupy 12% of the sample. The sample consisted of PBMCs. Source of these receptors: a woman aged 35 to 49 in good health. Some clones in this sample may be carry-over from other donors' samples.

A remark on this clone: A single base separates this from a much larger clone, so it may be a read error. Additional DNA sequences in this sample encode the identical CDR3. This sequence joins TRBV30 and TRBJ1-3; D is ambiguous. The CDR3 is made up of 13 amino acids. Germline-derived CDR1 and CDR2 are GTSNPN and SVGIG (reference sequence). The CDR3 region has the DNA TGTGCCCGGGATAGCTCCTCTGGGAACACCATATATTTT. As protein: CARDSSSGNTIYF.

The chain joins TRBV6-5 to TRBJ2-2, with a weak D call TRBD2 (5 bases). Germline V gene sequence: CDR1 MNHEY, CDR2 SVGAGI. CDR3 length: 14 amino acids. Trimming pared 6 bases from V and 0 bases from J, leaving 8 bases between. In nucleotides, the CDR3 is TGTGCCAGCAGCTTACTAGCGAACACCGGGGAGCTGTTTTTT. It codes for CASSLLANTGELFF.

The V call is TRBV19, the J call TRBJ2-7; TRBD1 agrees at 10 bases. This CDR3 spans 15 amino acids. Germline assignment: CDR1 LNHDA and CDR2 SQIVND (reference sequence). The V gene end was trimmed by 3 bases and the J gene end by 3 bases; junction bases not matched to a gene: 5. CDR3 DNA sequence: TGTGCCAGTAGTATTGGGACAGGGGACGTCTACGAGCAGTACTTC. Its protein product is CASSIGTGDVYEQYF.

The rearrangement joins TRBV11-2 to TRBJ1-5; D ambiguous. Trimming cost V 1 base and J 4 bases, with 5 bases left between them. Germline CDR1 reads SGHAT; CDR2 reads FQNNGV. CDR3 length equals 13 residues. The CDR3 loop is CASSLAPNQPQHF. The CDR3 bases are TGTGCCAGCAGCTTAGCGCCGAATCAGCCCCAGCATTTT.

The chain employs TRBV11-2 and TRBJ2-3; 10 bases line up with TRBD1. The ends lost 5 bases at V and 3 bases at J; junction bases unmatched: 8. CDR3 length: 16 amino acids. Germline loops: CDR1 SGHAT, CDR2 FQNNGV. The CDR3 DNA follows: TGTGCCAGCAGCGCAAGACAGGGACAGGGGACAGATACGCAGTATTTT. It yields the protein CASSARQGQGTDTQYF. The whole variable domain, remainder taken from reference TRBV11-2 and TRBJ2-3, is EAGVAQSPRYKIIEKRQSVAFWCNPISGHATLYWYQQILGQGPKLLIQFQNNGVVDDSQLPKDRFSAERLKGVDSTLKIQPAKLEDSAVYLCASSARQGQGTDTQYFGPGTRLTVL.

The chain has TRBV21-1 and TRBJ1-6. TRBV21-1 is marked as a pseudogene. The CDR3 consists of 17 residues. CDR3 bases: TGTGCCAGCAGCTGGAGATCAGGGGAGGGAGGTAATTCACCCCTCCACTTT. Its translation: CASSWRSGEGGNSPLHF.

The genes are TRBV7-3 and TRBJ2-1; the match to TRBD1 covers 7 bases. CDR1 and CDR2 from the germline V gene are SGHTA and FQGTGA. J lost 8 bases, V lost 5 bases, and 12 bases had no gene match. This CDR3 spans 15 amino acids. This CDR3 is CASSRQGDRDHEQFF. CDR3 sequence (DNA): TGTGCCAGCAGCCGCCAGGGGGACCGCGATCATGAGCAGTTCTTC.

The rearrangement uses TRBV19 and TRBJ2-7; D may be TRBD1 or TRBD2 (5 bases each). The germline V gene has CDR1 LNHDA and CDR2 SQIVND (reference sequence). The length of the CDR3 is 14 residues. Trimming shortened V by 6 bases and J by 0 bases, and 12 bases separated the two germline ends. The CDR3 DNA follows: TGTGCCAGTAGAGTAGAGGGGAGCTCCTACGAGCAGTACTTC. Protein: CASRVEGSSYEQYF.

This clone was observed a few times. V and J are TRBV7-2 and TRBJ1-2; D possibly corresponds to TRBD1 (6 bases). V was trimmed by 4 bases and J by 5 bases, leaving 8 bases between them. The germline V gene has CDR1 SGHTA and CDR2 FQGNSA. The CDR3 contains 12 residues. The CDR3 is CASSYGQYGYTF. As DNA, the CDR3 is TGTGCCAGCAGCTATGGACAGTATGGCTACACCTTC.

The chain is built from TRBV11-2 and TRBJ2-1, with TRBD2 matching 12 bases. Germline assignment: CDR1 SGHAT and CDR2 FQNNGV. The CDR3 contains 17 residues. The ends lost 4 bases at V and 6 bases at J; junction bases unmatched: 10. CDR3: CASSSQLLAGGPNEQFF. In DNA, the CDR3 is TGTGCCAGCAGCTCCCAATTACTAGCGGGAGGACCCAATGAGCAGTTCTTC. The full variable domain, rest sourced from reference TRBV11-2 and TRBJ2-1, is EAGVAQSPRYKIIEKRQSVAFWCNPISGHATLYWYQQILGQGPKLLIQFQNNGVVDDSQLPKDRFSAERLKGVDSTLKIQPAKLEDSAVYLCASSSQLLAGGPNEQFFGPGTRLTVL.

The J gene is TRBJ2-3, the V gene TRBV6-6; D is possibly TRBD1 or TRBD2 (5 bases each). The CDR3 has 13 residues. In germline, CDR1 is MNHNY, CDR2 SVGAGI (reference sequence). V dropped 6 bases and J dropped 11 bases, with 18 bases sitting between them. CDR3 in amino acids: CASSGTAEVEQYF. CDR3 nucleotide sequence: TGTGCCAGCAGCGGGACCGCGGAAGTAGAGCAGTATTTT.

CDR3 DNA: TGCAGCGTTGGGAATGATGAGCAGTTCTTC. The encoded protein is CSVGNDEQFF. The chain uses TRBV29-1 and TRBJ2-1, with D hard to call. Trimming pared 4 bases from V and 8 bases from J, leaving 6 bases between. This CDR3 has 10 amino acids. Germline V gene sequence: CDR1 SQVTM, CDR2 ANQGSEA.

The chain is built from TRBV28 and TRBJ1-5; D is unresolved. Deletions cut 6 bases from V and 7 bases from J, with 16 bases between. CDR3 length: 14 amino acids. Germline-derived CDR1 and CDR2 are MDHEN and SYDVKM. CDR3 protein: CASRANWGEQPQHF. The CDR3 DNA follows: TGTGCCAGCAGGGCTAATTGGGGTGAGCAGCCCCAGCATTTT.

V gene TRBV10-2 combines with J gene TRBJ1-1; D ambiguous. V shed 3 bases and J shed 1 base, with 12 bases lying between them. The CDR3 is made up of 15 amino acids. CDR1 is WSHSY and CDR2 is SAAADI in the germline V gene. CDR3 residues: CASSDKRGGNTEAFF. For the CDR3, the DNA is TGCGCCAGCAGTGACAAACGGGGAGGGAACACTGAAGCTTTCTTT.

Points on this clone: The same CDR3 arises from other DNA sequences in this sample as well. The chain recombines TRBV5-1 with TRBJ2-7; the D is unclear. Deletions cut 0 bases from V and 4 bases from J, with 5 bases between. The CDR3 totals 12 residues. From germline, CDR1 is SGHRS and CDR2 YFSETQ. The CDR3 here is CASSLVAYEQYF. Written as DNA, the CDR3 is TGCGCCAGCAGCTTGGTGGCTTACGAGCAGTACTTC.